The 19 T cell receptor beta chains given below trace back to one sample, sequenced in a study of T cell responses to AZD1222 COVID-19 vaccine. Some clones are missing from TCRdb's copy, which holds only in-frame ones; the method was immunoSEQ multiplex PCR. The repertoire has over 85,000 clones, roughly 92% of them found once; the top ten carry roughly 2.5%. The sequences come from peripheral blood, collected 28 days after the second AZD1222 dose. These receptors were taken from an adult who received the AZD1222 COVID-19 vaccine.

This clone came up once. The genes are TRBV7-2 and TRBJ2-3; D remains ambiguous. Germline V gene sequence: CDR1 SGHTA, CDR2 FQGNSA. Trimming shortened V by 2 bases and J by 8 bases, and 17 bases separated the two germline ends. The CDR3 sequence is 15 residues long. CDR3 sequence reads: CASSLMGKRSATQYF. The CDR3 DNA sequence: TGTGCCAGCAGCTTAATGGGGAAAAGGAGTGCTACGCAGTATTTT.

This chain connects TRBV11-1 to TRBJ2-3, with 9 positions matching TRBD1. The germline V gene encodes CDR1 SGHAT and CDR2 FQDESV (reference sequence). The CDR3 sequence is 15 residues long. Trimming removed 1 base from V and 4 bases from J; junction bases left unmatched: 3. The CDR3 DNA is TGTGCCAGCAGCTTAGTGGGACAGGGCCCAGATACGCAGTATTTT. It translates to CASSLVGQGPDTQYF.

The chain links TRBV5-5 to TRBJ2-7, with 9 bases fitting TRBD1. V gave up 4 bases and J gave up 4 bases; unmatched junction bases: 6. The length of the CDR3 is 14 residues. Germline V gene lookup returns CDR1 SGHKS and CDR2 YYEKEE (reference sequence). Here the CDR3 DNA reads TGTGCCAGCAGCCAAGGACAGGGGTGGTACGAGCAGTACTTC. Its translation is CASSQGQGWYEQYF. Filled out from reference TRBV5-5 and TRBJ2-7, the complete variable domain reads DAGVTQSPTHLIKTRGQQVTLRCSPISGHKSVSWYQQVLGQGPQFIFQYYEKEERGRGNFPDRFSARQFPNYSSELNVNALLLGDSALYLCASSQGQGWYEQYFGPGTRLTVT.

V gene TRBV18 combines with J gene TRBJ2-7, with 12 bases that match TRBD1. Per the germline V gene, CDR1 is KGHSH and CDR2 is LQKENI. The CDR3 covers 15 residues. J was trimmed by 4 bases and V by 3 bases; bases with no gene match: 4. This CDR3 reads CASSPGTGGVYEQYF. As DNA, the CDR3 is TGTGCCAGCTCACCGGGGACAGGGGGCGTTTACGAGCAGTACTTC.

V is TRBV6-1 and J is TRBJ1-1; D possibly corresponds to TRBD1 (5 bases). V lost 3 bases and J lost 0, with 11 bases in between. The CDR3 is made up of 15 amino acids. Germline V lookup: CDR1 MNHNS, CDR2 SASEGT. CDR3 nucleotides: TGTGCCAGCAGTGACCCCCCAGGGATGAACACTGAAGCTTTCTTT. It yields the protein CASSDPPGMNTEAFF.

J is TRBJ1-5 and V is TRBV19; TRBD1 is a possible D gene (6 bases). Between the trimmed V and J ends, which lost 2 bases and 1 base, there was a span of 6 bases. CDR1 is LNHDA, CDR2 SQIVND, per germline (reference sequence). This CDR3 spans 14 amino acids. CDR3 sequence reads: CASSITGSNQPQHF. CDR3 in DNA: TGTGCCAGTAGTATAACAGGGAGCAATCAGCCCCAGCATTTT.

The V and J genes are TRBV7-2 and TRBJ2-7; the match to TRBD1 covers 7 bases. V lost 1 base and J lost 4; bases outside the gene matches: 4. The length of the CDR3 is 14 residues. Germline lookup yields CDR1 SGHTA and CDR2 FQGNSA. The CDR3 DNA reads TGTGCCAGCAGCTTAGTACCAGGGGGTTACGAGCAGTACTTC. Protein sequence: CASSLVPGGYEQYF.

This rearrangement joins TRBV6-5 to TRBJ1-2; the D is unclear. Per the germline V gene, CDR1 is MNHEY and CDR2 is SVGAGI. The CDR3 length is 13 residues. V was cut by 4 bases and J by 4 bases, with 10 bases left in between. The CDR3 sequence: CASSSTRSYGYTF. CDR3 in DNA: TGTGCCAGCAGTTCGACACGGTCCTATGGCTACACCTTC.

This chain connects TRBV5-6 to TRBJ2-6; maybe TRBD1 (5 bases). This CDR3 spans 19 amino acids. Germline V gene lookup returns CDR1 SGHDT and CDR2 YYEEEE. The V gene lost 1 base and the J gene lost 0 bases, with 17 bases spanning the gap. The CDR3 coding sequence is TGTGCCAGCAGCTTGTTAAAGGGGAACCTTCTCTCTGGGGCCAACGTCCTGACTTTC. Translated: CASSLLKGNLLSGANVLTF.

This sequence joins TRBV7-2 and TRBJ2-6; D gene uncertain. Germline V CDR1 and CDR2: SGHTA, FQGNSA. Trimming shortened V by 5 bases and J by 4 bases, and 12 bases separated the two germline ends. CDR3 length: 15 residues. CDR3 sequence reads: CASSPRPSGANVLTF. The CDR3 DNA reads TGTGCCAGCAGCCCACGGCCTTCGGGGGCCAACGTCCTGACTTTC.

V is TRBV2 and J is TRBJ2-5, with D perhaps being TRBD1 or TRBD2 (5 bases each). V lost 11 bases, J lost 5 bases, and 15 bases lay in between. Germline V gene data show CDR1 as SNHLY and CDR2 as FYNNEI. CDR3 size: 12 residues. Here the CDR3 reads CASTQGVETQYF. The CDR3 nucleotides read TGTGCCTCAACCCAGGGAGTGGAGACCCAGTACTTC.

Comment on this clone: Other DNA sequences in the same sample also yield this CDR3. The chain couples TRBV7-2 to TRBJ2-3; no reliable D call. The ends were cut back, 1 base at V and 0 bases at J, with 8 bases in the middle. Germline values: CDR1 SGHTA, CDR2 FQGNSA. The CDR3 covers 15 residues. This CDR3 is CASSLVESSTDTQYF. DNA for the CDR3: TGTGCCAGCAGCTTAGTCGAGAGTAGCACAGATACGCAGTATTTT.

The chain couples TRBV6-2 or TRBV6-3 to TRBJ1-5; D is undetermined. The CDR3 contains 14 residues. Trimming shortened V by 6 bases and J by 7 bases, and 16 bases separated the two germline ends. Germline loops: CDR1 MNHEY, CDR2 SVGEGT. CDR3 protein: CASSPVYEGQPQHF. Here the CDR3 DNA reads TGTGCCAGCAGCCCCGTTTATGAAGGCCAGCCCCAGCATTTT.

This chain links TRBV7-9 with TRBJ2-2; 12 bases align to TRBD2. The V gene's germline CDR1 is SEHNR and CDR2 FQNEAQ (reference sequence). J gave up 5 bases and V 5 bases, and 3 bases lay outside the gene matches. The CDR3 is 15 residues long. DNA for the CDR3: TGTGCCAGCAGCCCTCTAGCGGGGGGGACCGGGGAGCTGTTTTTT. Protein sequence: CASSPLAGGTGELFF.

This chain links TRBV10-1 with TRBJ2-7; 8 positions agree with TRBD1. The CDR3 extends over 14 amino acids. Losses at the gene ends were 3 bases for V and 9 bases for J; bases not matched to a gene: 10. Germline V CDR1 and CDR2: WNHNN, SYGVQD (reference sequence). The CDR3 region is CASSDDGQGVVQYF. CDR3 sequence (DNA): TGCGCCAGCAGTGACGATGGACAGGGCGTCGTGCAGTACTTC.

V gene TRBV7-9 combines with J gene TRBJ1-5; no clear D gene. V lost 3 bases and J lost 5, with 8 bases in between. The CDR3 runs to 13 residues. Germline V gene lookup returns CDR1 SEHNR and CDR2 FQNEAQ (reference sequence). CDR3 amino acids: CASSFSQDQPQHF. For the CDR3, the DNA is TGTGCCAGCAGCTTCTCGCAGGATCAGCCCCAGCATTTT.

V is TRBV27 and J is TRBJ2-2; 7 positions match TRBD1. V lost 4 bases to trimming and J lost 2 bases; unmatched junction nucleotides: 4. This CDR3 has 15 amino acids. CDR1 and CDR2 from the germline V gene are MNHEY and SMNVEV (reference sequence). This CDR3 reads CASSYRGRNTGELFF. Written as DNA, the CDR3 is TGTGCCAGCAGTTATAGGGGGCGCAACACCGGGGAGCTGTTTTTT.

A word on this clone: The same CDR3 also results from other DNA sequences found in this sample. V usage is TRBV6-5 and J usage is TRBJ2-7; possible D gene TRBD2, 6 bases. The V and J ends lost 0 bases and 1 base respectively, with 7 bases between them. CDR3 length: 14 residues. The germline gives CDR1 MNHEY, CDR2 SVGAGI. For the CDR3, the DNA is TGTGCCAGCAGTTACTCGGGGGGTTCCTACGAGCAGTACTTC. Translated: CASSYSGGSYEQYF.

This clone was seen a single time. The V call is TRBV27, the J call TRBJ2-2; no firm D call. CDR3 length: 12 amino acids. V gave up 5 bases and J gave up 4 bases, with 5 bases separating them. Germline loops: CDR1 MNHEY, CDR2 SMNVEV (reference sequence). Here the CDR3 reads CASSTRTGELFF. The CDR3 DNA sequence: TGTGCCAGCAGTACCCGCACCGGGGAGCTGTTTTTT.